These T cell receptor beta chains were read from a single sample in a study of blood T cell repertoires in COVID-19. TCRdb's table, derived via immunoSEQ multiplex PCR, lists solely in-frame clones and lacks some. The sample lists about 370,000 clones, 85% to 90% occurring once. Material for sequencing was PBMCs or T cells enriched from blood (not recorded which). These receptors originate from a man aged 18 to 29 who had recovered from COVID-19. CDR3s include the opening cysteine and the closing phenylalanine or tryptophan.

v_call	cdr3_aa
TRBV5-5	CASSLRSPVNTEAFF
TRBV12-3/TRBV12-4	CASTSQGYTEAFF
TRBV4-3	CASSQAGNPYEQYF
TRBV2	CASRPRLAGEQFF
TRBV27	CASSLGSNYNQPQHF
TRBV27	CASSLRQYTEAFF
TRBV5-1	CASSSPGNTEAFF
TRBV19	CASSVGDREAFF
TRBV27	CASSLTGGGYGYTF
TRBV5-1	CASSPGTEETQYF
TRBV15	CATSSRVQGIYEQYF
TRBV7-9	CASSFYYGDFRGDTQYF
TRBV4-1	CASSAEYRERDTEAFF
TRBV18	CASSPGPGSNYGYTF
TRBV4-3	CASSQAATGRNEQFF
TRBV7-2	CASSLHRGPATEAFF
TRBV2	CASRYTGTDEAFF
TRBV28	CASSLGGARGDTEAFF
TRBV27	CASSFGASYEQYF
TRBV6-5	CASKDRVNEKLFF
TRBV27	CASSLGANTEAFF
TRBV4-1	CASSPSGTRQGGYGYTF
TRBV5-1	CASSLSQIMNTEAFF
TRBV5-6	CASSSLGVSGNTIYF
TRBV6-4	CASRKTGQLNTEAFF
TRBV4-1	CASSLTDRANEKLFF
TRBV11-2	CASSKGTSGIYYEQYF
TRBV5-1	CASSLETGSYEQYF
TRBV2	CASSEGTGGATGELFF
TRBV29-1	CSVILTGEEAFF
TRBV19	CASSPSGRANYGYTF
TRBV2	CASRRDSRGKAEAFF
TRBV21-1	CATRKGPRLNTEAFF
TRBV28	CASSSTGGNQPQHF
TRBV9	CASSVLGQASSGNTIYF